This T cell receptor beta chain was found in a study of T cell responses to AZD1222 COVID-19 vaccine. The data were produced by immunoSEQ multiplex PCR, yet TCRdb's version contains in-frame clones alone and is incomplete. The repertoire has 89,000 or so clones, about 91% of them found once; the top ten carry under 35%. The CDR3 has 15 residues. Trimming took 5 bases from V and 7 from J, leaving 17 bases between them. CDR1 SGHVS and CDR2 FNYEAQ come from the germline V gene. In the case of this clone: Its specificity is not known.

Second doses at about 4 or about 12 weeks were pooled. General study findings and limits: The span of vaccine-associated CD4 TCRs extended across spike, with dominance at 160-218 and 743-854. Seropositivity was recorded at baseline in only a handful of AZD1222 recipients. Rises in breadth and depth of Spike-specific TCRs came after two AZD1222 doses.

This specimen consisted of peripheral blood, obtained 28 days after the second AZD1222 dose. The gene calls are TRBV7-6 and TRBJ1-4; D gene unclear. This TCR came from an adult who received the AZD1222 COVID-19 vaccine. The CDR3 reads CASSPSAGRSEKLFF. The CDR3 DNA reads as TGTGCCAGCAGCCCCTCCGCCGGTCGTAGTGAAAAACTGTTTTTT.